This T cell receptor beta chain was observed in a study of identical twins. This clonotype has ten or more counts. Trimming removed 6 bases at V and 7 bases at J, with 12 bases between. The CDR3 is 13 residues long. Using its own MiXCR run on the 5' RACE reads, TCRdb lists one record per CDR3 protein. The table records about 280,000 distinct CDR3 sequences, under 9.5% of them present only once. These data were also reused for a study on yellow fever vaccine responses in identical twins.

This TCR derives from a woman between 18 and 30 years old in good health. The rearrangement links TRBV12-3 or TRBV12-4 to TRBJ2-2; TRBD1 or TRBD2 may be the D gene (6 bases each). Sequenced input: memory (CD45RO+) T cells sorted from blood. The CDR3 loop reads CASSLRGVGELFF. CDR3 bases: TGTGCCAGCAGCCTAAGGGGGGTCGGGGAGCTGTTTTTT.